This TCR beta chain appears in the sequencing data of a study of monozygotic twins with inflammatory bowel disease. TCRdb reprocessed the 5' RACE reads; each CDR3 protein has one entry and no DNA is given. The sample yields under 130,000 distinct CDR3 sequences, of which the top ten take up 1.5% to 2%. Per the germline V gene, CDR1 is LGHNA and CDR2 is YSLEER. The CDR3 runs 15 residues. This sequence joins TRBV4-3 and TRBJ2-4; TCRdb's D call, TRBD2, is unchecked because there is no DNA. Sequencing input: blood. This TCR derives from a human donor with ulcerative colitis or Crohn's disease, or a healthy co-twin of an affected twin (not recorded which). The CDR3 sequence: CASSQDVQRGNMQYF.